Following are 20 T cell receptor beta chains from one sample sequenced in a study of Graves' ophthalmopathy and Graves' hyperthyroidism. Amplified TCR beta CDR3 regions were obtained using RNA transcripts as template. Investigators did first-round RT-PCR with HTBI primers, then second-round multiplex PCR. Using its own MiXCR run on the multiplex PCR reads, TCRdb lists one record per CDR3 protein. The sample lists 150,000 to 200,000 distinct CDR3 sequences, roughly two fifths occurring once. Sequenced input: peripheral blood. The receptors stem from a man younger than 40 with Graves' ophthalmopathy.

In its sample, this clonotype was seen many times. The chain has TRBV10-3 and TRBJ2-1; D uncertain. There are 13 residues in the CDR3. Trimming left V 0 bases short and J 9 bases short, with 9 bases between. CDR1 is ENHRY and CDR2 is SYGVKD in the germline V gene. In nucleotides, the CDR3 is TGTGCCATCAGTGAGTCGCTCGGGCCTGAGCAGTTCTTC. Protein product: CAISESLGPEQFF.

In its sample, this clonotype was seen many times. The CDR3 region is CASSNTQGAGANVLTF. DNA for the CDR3: TGTGCCAGCAGCAACACCCAGGGGGCTGGGGCCAACGTCCTGACTTTC. The rearrangement joins TRBV9 to TRBJ2-6; the match to TRBD1 covers 7 bases. The V and J ends lost 4 bases and 2 bases, in that order; junction bases with no gene match: 6. CDR1 SGDLS and CDR2 YYNGEE come from the germline V gene. This CDR3 comprises 16 residues. Together with reference TRBV9 and TRBJ2-6, the CDR3 gives the full variable domain: DSGVTQTPKHLITATGQRVTLRCSPRSGDLSVYWYQQSLDQGLQFLIQYYNGEERAKGNILERFSAQQFPDLHSELNLSSLELGDSALYFCASSNTQGAGANVLTFGAGSRLTVL.

This clonotype appeared many times. J is TRBJ2-7 and V is TRBV5-5, with D tentatively TRBD1 (7 bases). V was shortened by 3 bases and J by 7 bases, with 14 bases between the two germline ends. The V gene's germline CDR1 is SGHKS and CDR2 YYEKEE (reference sequence). The CDR3 totals 13 residues. The CDR3 nucleotides are TGTGCCAGCAGCTCAAACAGGGGAGGAGAGCAGTACTTC. This encodes CASSSNRGGEQYF.

The rearrangement uses TRBV10-2 and TRBJ2-5; 11 bases align to TRBD2. V dropped 5 bases and J dropped 0; count of bases not matched to a gene: 14. CDR3 length: 19 residues. Germline V gene sequence: CDR1 WSHSY, CDR2 SAAADI. The CDR3 here is CASSSWTSGPPPNQETQYF. The CDR3 nucleotides read TGCGCCAGCAGTTCGTGGACTAGCGGGCCACCTCCAAACCAAGAGACCCAGTACTTC.

This clonotype showed up many times. This chain uses TRBV11-1 with TRBJ2-7; unclear D gene. In germline, CDR1 is SGHAT, CDR2 FQDESV (reference sequence). This CDR3 comprises 14 residues. Trimming left V 3 bases short and J 6 bases short, with 15 bases between. CDR3 in amino acids: CASSFQAGDGEQYF. In nucleotides, the CDR3 is TGTGCCAGCAGCTTTCAGGCAGGTGACGGCGAGCAGTACTTC.

This clonotype was recorded at least ten times. This chain links TRBV29-1 with TRBJ1-2; 7 bases match TRBD1. This CDR3 region has 14 residues. V shed 6 bases and J 4 bases; nucleotides not matched to a gene: 11. Germline loops: CDR1 SQVTM, CDR2 ANQGSEA. CDR3 nucleotides: TGCAGCGTAGCAGACGACAGGGTAGGCTATGGCTACACCTTC. This gives the protein CSVADDRVGYGYTF.

This clonotype was observed a single time. The genes are TRBV10-3 and TRBJ2-7, with D uncertain. The germline V and J ends were trimmed by 1 base and 3 bases, with 13 bases remaining between them. The CDR3 runs to 15 residues. The germline gives CDR1 ENHRY, CDR2 SYGVKD. The CDR3 bases are TGTGCCATCAGTGAGTATTCCGCCAGAAACTACGAGCAGTACTTC. Its translation: CAISEYSARNYEQYF.

The rearrangement uses TRBV20-1 and TRBJ2-5; TRBD1 matches 7 bases. Trimming cost V 0 bases and J 4 bases; bases outside gene matches: 11. Germline CDR1 reads DFQATT; CDR2 reads SNEGSKA (reference sequence). The CDR3 has 16 amino acids. The DNA of the CDR3 is TGCAGTGCTAGAGAGCCGACAGGGCACGGAGGAGAGACCCAGTACTTC. Protein: CSAREPTGHGGETQYF.

The chain is built from TRBV7-8 and TRBJ2-7, with D perhaps TRBD1 (6 bases). V was clipped by 3 bases and J by 2 bases, with 20 bases between them. Germline lookup yields CDR1 SGHVS and CDR2 FQNEAQ. This CDR3 is built from 17 residues. Here the CDR3 DNA reads TGTGCCAGCAGCTTTGGGGGTCTGACAGGAGTAACCTACGAGCAGTACTTC. This sequence encodes CASSFGGLTGVTYEQYF.

This clonotype was observed a few times. This chain joins TRBV5-1 and TRBJ1-2; unclear D gene. Germline CDR1 SGHRS, CDR2 YFSETQ. The CDR3 runs to 13 residues. V was pared by 0 bases and J by 4 bases, with 7 bases between. The CDR3, as DNA: TGCGCCAGCAGCTTGGAGACCTCCTATGGCTACACCTTC. It yields the protein CASSLETSYGYTF.

This clonotype was seen at least ten times. The V and J genes are TRBV29-1 and TRBJ2-7; 7 bases are shared with TRBD1. The CDR3 has 16 amino acids. Trimming removed 3 bases from V and 3 bases from J; junction bases left unmatched: 14. Germline CDR1 SQVTM, CDR2 ANQGSEA. The CDR3 bases are TGCAGCGTTGAGAGCCCGGGGTACAGGGGCGGCTACGAGCAGTACTTC. Protein sequence: CSVESPGYRGGYEQYF.

The table lists this clonotype with many counts. The chain joins TRBV13 to TRBJ1-2; D is unresolved. This CDR3 is built from 12 residues. V was clipped by 5 bases and J by 3 bases, with 7 bases between them. CDR1 PRHDT and CDR2 FYEKMQ come from the germline V gene (reference sequence). The CDR3 reads CASSPRDYGYTF. In nucleotides, the CDR3 is TGTGCCAGCAGCCCGAGGGACTATGGCTACACCTTC.

This clonotype was counted ten times or more. The chain recombines TRBV12-3 or TRBV12-4 with TRBJ1-5; perhaps TRBD1 as D (6 bases). The CDR3 consists of 18 residues. Trimming took off 3 bases at V and 0 bases at J, with 18 bases between the two ends. The DNA for the CDR3 is TGTGCCAGCAGTTTGAACAGGGAGATTAGGAATAGCAATCAGCCCCAGCATTTT. Protein product: CASSLNREIRNSNQPQHF.

This clonotype has a count of ten or more. The chain couples TRBV7-2 to TRBJ2-7; the match to TRBD1 covers 9 bases. This CDR3 contains 16 residues. After removal of 5 bases from V and 2 bases from J, the junction contained 10 bases not matched to a gene. Germline V lookup: CDR1 SGHTA, CDR2 FQGNSA. In nucleotides, the CDR3 is TGTGCCAGCAGCCCGCGTGGACAGGGGTCAACCTACGAGCAGTACTTC. Protein: CASSPRGQGSTYEQYF.

This clonotype came up many times. The gene calls are TRBV4-3 and TRBJ1-1, with D unclear. The CDR3 covers 13 residues. Germline loops: CDR1 LGHNA, CDR2 YSLEER. V lost 0 bases to trimming and J lost 10 bases, with 12 bases between them. The CDR3: CASSQDFGVVAFF. In nucleotides, the CDR3 is TGCGCCAGCAGCCAAGATTTTGGGGTGGTAGCTTTCTTT.

This clonotype has ten or more counts. CDR3 DNA: TGTGCCTGGAGTGCGACAGTAGGCCCGGGGCAGTACTTC. Its protein is CAWSATVGPGQYF. This sequence joins TRBV30 and TRBJ2-7; perhaps TRBD1 as D (5 bases). Trimming took 1 base from V and 9 from J, leaving 16 bases between them. CDR3 length: 13 residues. CDR1 GTSNPN and CDR2 SVGIG come from the germline V gene (reference sequence).

This clonotype was recorded many times. The chain is built from TRBV11-3 and TRBJ2-2; D might be TRBD1 (6 bases). The CDR3 covers 15 residues. Germline V gene lookup returns CDR1 SGHNT and CDR2 YENEEA. Deletions cut 8 bases from V and 7 bases from J, with 20 bases between. The CDR3 protein is CASGGPGVMRGELFF. CDR3 DNA: TGTGCCAGCGGGGGACCAGGGGTCATGCGCGGGGAGCTGTTTTTT.

In DNA form, the CDR3 reads TGTGCCAGCAGTTCCGCAGGTGCAACCTACGAGCAGTACTTC. It is translated as CASSSAGATYEQYF. The chain links TRBV28 to TRBJ2-7; D gene unclear. The CDR3 is made up of 14 amino acids. In germline, CDR1 is MDHEN, CDR2 SYDVKM. V was pared by 4 bases and J by 2 bases, with 12 bases between.

This clonotype was found many times. The chain couples TRBV12-3 or TRBV12-4 to TRBJ2-3, with D tentatively TRBD2 (7 bases). V gave up 4 bases and J gave up 2 bases, with 22 bases separating them. The CDR3 is made up of 18 amino acids. CDR3 amino acids: CASSSRLRGGRVTDTQYF. CDR3 DNA: TGTGCCAGCAGTTCCCGACTCAGGGGCGGGAGAGTCACAGATACGCAGTATTTT.

For the CDR3, the DNA is TGTGCCTGGGGGGCCACCTACGAGCAGTACTTC. Protein: CAWGATYEQYF. This rearrangement joins TRBV30 to TRBJ2-7; tentative D call: TRBD1 (5 bases). V was clipped by 5 bases and J by 2 bases, with 7 bases between them. The CDR3 covers 11 residues. The germline V gene has CDR1 GTSNPN and CDR2 SVGIG (reference sequence).